This TCR beta chain derives from a study of blood T cells in healthy people across ages. It was with a sample-barcoded 5' primer and a J-beta primer mix that a second PCR of about 7 to 12 cycles was run. TCRdb re-derived calls from the 5' RACE reads in MiXCR, one entry per CDR3 protein. The data contain hundreds of thousands of distinct CDR3 sequences, 62% of them singletons. Trimming pared 6 bases from V and 3 bases from J, leaving 11 bases between. The length of the CDR3 is 13 residues. Germline lookup yields CDR1 KGHSH and CDR2 LQKENI. This clonotype was observed a handful of times. Isolation per sample recovered at least 7 million PBMCs.

The origin of this receptor is a man aged 30 to 45 in good health. The rearrangement links TRBV18 to TRBJ1-2; possibly TRBD1 for D (5 bases). The material sequenced was blood. The CDR3 loop reads CASSPGSDYGYTF. CDR3 nucleotide sequence: TGTGCCAGCTCCCCAGGGTCAGACTATGGCTACACCTTC.